These T cell receptor beta chains were read from a single sample in a study of immune evolution from preneoplasia to lung adenocarcinoma. Only in-frame clones appear in the TCRdb table, and some are missing; sequencing was by immunoSEQ multiplex PCR. The repertoire holds several thousand clones, with about 72% as singletons. Sequenced material: FFPE minimally invasive lung adenocarcinoma tissue. These receptors came from a donor at least 70 years old with lung adenocarcinoma. CDR3s include the opening cysteine and the closing phenylalanine or tryptophan. The D gene is left open where the match is weak.

V gene	D gene	CDR3 protein
TRBV28	TRBD1	CASRAGGFQGAREKLFF
TRBV25-1	TRBD1	CASSVTGKAYGYTF
TRBV5-1	NA	CASSLDSLVRNTEAFF
TRBV7-9	NA	CASTLAGVNTEAFF
TRBV28	TRBD2	CASSSLGLAGTYNNEQFF
TRBV7-9	NA	CASSLAETQYF
TRBV7-6	NA	CASSLGRGRTGELFF
TRBV7-6	TRBD1	CASSQGQGTESFF
TRBV19	NA	CASSGLRDSGNTIYF
TRBV16	TRBD2	CASSQLPGTSGSRRSYEQYF
TRBV4-2	TRBD1	CASTYSGGNTEAFF
TRBV2	TRBD1	CASSPGTGGSQPQHF
TRBV5-1	NA	CASSLEGRLGDYGYTF
TRBV5-8	NA	CASSGRGTQDDGYTF
TRBV28	NA	CASSPSASYNEQFF
TRBV5-4	NA	CASSLAGVGGREQYF
TRBV27	NA	CASSLVTGRGMTEAFF
TRBV30	TRBD1	CAWSDQGQGFQEAFF
TRBV5-6	TRBD2	CASSLAGSGSTQYF
TRBV2	NA	CASRDWGSWSDTQYF
TRBV27	TRBD1	CASSLKGTGLTFEAFF
TRBV14	NA	CASSQDMDNSPLHF
TRBV5-1	NA	CASSLNTEAFF
TRBV9	TRBD2	CASSVGTSEFSYEQYF
TRBV7-2	TRBD2	CASSSGLAGAGFF
TRBV5-1	TRBD1	CASSLWASGGTEAFF
TRBV19	NA	CASSIGNVDTQYF
TRBV30	NA	CANRENGDTEAFF
TRBV19	NA	CASSIDTGLVQPQHF
TRBV5-1	NA	CASSLDGNQPQHF
TRBV7-9	NA	CASSYAGLPNYGYTF
TRBV28	TRBD1	CASSFPGQGRKQYF
TRBV27	NA	CASSPPRRIAEAFF
TRBV6-1	TRBD1	CASSGQGAGDYGYTF
TRBV4-1	NA	CASSQDSRTNEKLFF
TRBV7-9	NA	CASSLQSIGVWSTEAFF
TRBV2	NA	CASSEPQVYYEQYF
TRBV14	NA	CASSQEGSTQYF
TRBV28	NA	CASSPQRGFSTEAFF
TRBV11-2	NA	CASSLATSNTGELFF
TRBV2	NA	CASSETTGSYNEQFF
TRBV18	TRBD1	CASSPPRGLNTEAFF
TRBV18	NA	CASSRRDNEREAFF
TRBV18	NA	CASSRGWGPSNEQFF
TRBV29-1	NA	CSVEVGPSEAFF
TRBV2	NA	CASRGGSGDESYNEQFF